Listed below are T cell receptor beta chains from one sample, sequenced in a study of tumor-infiltrating lymphocytes in primary liver carcinoma. TCRdb itself ran the multiplex PCR reads through MiXCR, one entry per CDR3 protein. This sample has 150,000 to 200,000 distinct CDR3 sequences; 50% to 75% occur once, and the top ten carry around 68%. The sample consisted of peripheral blood. The source of these receptors is a man aged 35 to 55 with primary liver carcinoma and hepatitis B virus infection. The CDR3 runs from the conserved cysteine through the conserved F or W. The D gene is left open where the match is weak. Clone size is shown for a subset of rows, as once, few, many or a class of expanded clone.

clone size: few; D gene: TRBD1; V gene: TRBV5-1; J gene: TRBJ2-1; CDR3 DNA: TGCGCCAGCAGCTTAGGACAGGGAGCCGATGAGCAGTTCTTC; CDR3 protein: CASSLGQGADEQFF
clone size: NA; D gene: NA; V gene: TRBV29-1; J gene: TRBJ2-7; CDR3 DNA: TGCAGCGCCGGAGTCCTCGGCGCCTACGAGCAATGCTTC; CDR3 protein: CSAGVLGAYEQCF
clone size: NA; D gene: TRBD1; V gene: TRBV6-6; J gene: TRBJ1-6; CDR3 DNA: TGTGCCAGCAGTTACTCAAAGGCAGGGGGTATCGGGTCACCCTTCCACTTT; CDR3 protein: CASSYSKAGGIGSPFHF
clone size: NA; D gene: NA; V gene: TRBV4-1; J gene: TRBJ1-2; CDR3 DNA: TGCGCCAGCAGCCAAGTCCCTCAGTCGGCTAACTATGGCTACACCTTC; CDR3 protein: CASSQVPQSANYGYTF
clone size: NA; D gene: NA; V gene: TRBV4-1; J gene: TRBJ1-2; CDR3 DNA: TGCGCCAGCAGCCAAGGGGCGGGGGGAACTAACTATGGCTACACCTTC; CDR3 protein: CASSQGAGGTNYGYTF
clone size: NA; D gene: NA; V gene: TRBV11-2; J gene: TRBJ2-5; CDR3 DNA: TGTGCCAGCAGATTAGACAGACGGGAGACACACTACTTC; CDR3 protein: CASRLDRRETHYF
clone size: NA; D gene: NA; V gene: TRBV11-2; J gene: TRBJ2-7; CDR3 DNA: TGTGCCAGCAGCTTAAACCAGGACGGATACGAGCAGTACTTC; CDR3 protein: CASSLNQDGYEQYF
clone size: few; D gene: TRBD1; V gene: TRBV6-5; J gene: TRBJ2-7; CDR3 DNA: TGTGCCAGCAGTTACTCCTCTCCGACAGGGTCAACCTACGAGCAGTACTTC; CDR3 protein: CASSYSSPTGSTYEQYF
clone size: NA; D gene: NA; V gene: TRBV28; J gene: TRBJ2-7; CDR3 DNA: TGTGCCAACAGTTTCGGAGGGACTTGGGACGAGCAATACTTC; CDR3 protein: CANSFGGTWDEQYF
clone size: few; D gene: NA; V gene: TRBV6-1; J gene: TRBJ2-2; CDR3 DNA: TGTGCCAGCAGGACCTCCTACGGGGAGCTGTTTTTT; CDR3 protein: CASRTSYGELFF
clone size: NA; D gene: NA; V gene: TRBV28; J gene: TRBJ1-4; CDR3 DNA: TGTGCCACCAACCCGGGACGGTTCTATGAAAAACTGTTTTTT; CDR3 protein: CATNPGRFYEKLFF
clone size: NA; D gene: TRBD2; V gene: TRBV5-6; J gene: TRBJ2-7; CDR3 DNA: TGTGCCAGCAGCTTAGGACTAGCGGGAGACGAGCAGTACTTC; CDR3 protein: CASSLGLAGDEQYF
clone size: NA; D gene: NA; V gene: TRBV6-2/TRBV6-3; J gene: TRBJ2-1; CDR3 DNA: TGTGCCAGTAGTCAAACTAGCAGTGCGGAGCAGTTCTTC; CDR3 protein: CASSQTSSAEQFF
clone size: many; D gene: NA; V gene: TRBV11-2; J gene: TRBJ1-2; CDR3 DNA: TGTGCCAGCACCCATCGTGACTTCAACTATGGCTACACCTTC; CDR3 protein: CASTHRDFNYGYTF
clone size: NA; D gene: TRBD1; V gene: TRBV6-1; J gene: TRBJ2-1; CDR3 DNA: TGTGCCAGCTGTGAAGCGCTGGGACAGGGGGCTGGTGAGCAGTTCTTC; CDR3 protein: CASCEALGQGAGEQFF
clone size: few; D gene: NA; V gene: TRBV4-1; J gene: TRBJ1-1; CDR3 DNA: TGCGCCAGCAGCCAAGAGTTTGCAGGGAATCCGGGGACTGAAGCTTTCTTT; CDR3 protein: CASSQEFAGNPGTEAFF
clone size: once; D gene: TRBD1; V gene: TRBV29-1; J gene: TRBJ2-1; CDR3 DNA: TGCAGGGTCGAGAAACAGGGGCAGGAGCAGTTCTTC; CDR3 protein: CRVEKQGQEQFF
clone size: once; D gene: TRBD2; V gene: TRBV11-1; J gene: TRBJ2-7; CDR3 DNA: TGTGCCAACACTTTCGGGACTAGGGGCTACGAGCAGTACTTC; CDR3 protein: CANTFGTRGYEQYF
clone size: NA; D gene: TRBD1; V gene: TRBV11-2; J gene: TRBJ2-7; CDR3 DNA: TGTGCCAGCAGCTCTGTAGGGGGCCGGAGGTACGTGCAGTACTTC; CDR3 protein: CASSSVGGRRYVQYF
clone size: few; D gene: NA; V gene: TRBV28; J gene: TRBJ1-5; CDR3 DNA: TGTGCCAGCAGTTCCGAGGGGGACAATCAGCCCCAGCATTTT; CDR3 protein: CASSSEGDNQPQHF
clone size: many; D gene: TRBD2; V gene: TRBV11-3; J gene: TRBJ2-5; CDR3 DNA: TGTGCCAGCAGCAAAGCGGGAGTTCAAGAGACCCAGTACTTC; CDR3 protein: CASSKAGVQETQYF
clone size: NA; D gene: NA; V gene: TRBV11-2; J gene: TRBJ2-1; CDR3 DNA: TGTGCCAGCGGTTCAGCGGGCCCTGGGGATGAACAGTTCTTC; CDR3 protein: CASGSAGPGDEQFF
clone size: NA; D gene: NA; V gene: TRBV6-5; J gene: TRBJ2-2; CDR3 DNA: TGTGCCAGCAGTTACGACAGAGGAAACACCGGGGAGCTGTTTTTT; CDR3 protein: CASSYDRGNTGELFF
clone size: once; D gene: NA; V gene: TRBV6-5; J gene: TRBJ2-6; CDR3 DNA: TGTGCCAGCAGTTTTAGGCAGCTCCCCTCTGAGGCCAACGTCCTGACTTTC; CDR3 protein: CASSFRQLPSEANVLTF
clone size: many; D gene: NA; V gene: TRBV12-3/TRBV12-4; J gene: TRBJ1-6; CDR3 DNA: TGTGCCAGCAGCCCTGGAAGGGGGACACGACCCCTCCACTTT; CDR3 protein: CASSPGRGTRPLHF
clone size: NA; D gene: NA; V gene: TRBV5-1; J gene: TRBJ1-1; CDR3 DNA: TGCGCCAGCAGCTTTGGACTATGGCAAAACACTGAAGCTTTCTTT; CDR3 protein: CASSFGLWQNTEAFF
clone size: many; D gene: NA; V gene: TRBV11-1; J gene: TRBJ2-1; CDR3 DNA: TGTGCCAGCAGCCACGCGGGGTTAAATGAGCAGTTCTTC; CDR3 protein: CASSHAGLNEQFF
clone size: few; D gene: NA; V gene: TRBV4-2; J gene: TRBJ1-2; CDR3 DNA: TGTGCCAGCAGCCAAGACTTGGGCCTGGGGTATGGCTACACCTTC; CDR3 protein: CASSQDLGLGYGYTF
clone size: many; D gene: NA; V gene: TRBV4-2; J gene: TRBJ2-1; CDR3 DNA: TGTGCCAGCAGCCAAGATTCGGACAACCGGGCTCAGTTCTTC; CDR3 protein: CASSQDSDNRAQFF